The following is a T cell receptor beta chain sequence with its context. Its antigen is not identified. This record comes from a study of cytomegalovirus exposure and HLA in healthy donors. Findings and caveats of the study: CMV antigen specificity was confirmed in vitro for three CMV-associated chains. An analysis that was carried out later associated 16,000 or so TCR beta sequences with HLA alleles at 0.05 false discovery rate.

60 Vbeta and 13 Jbeta primers were used in PCR. Profiled with immunoSEQ multiplex PCR; TCRdb holds only in-frame clones, not every one. The sample lists 85,000 to 110,000 clones, roughly 70% occurring once. The sequence was collected from a woman between 45 and 65 years old in good health and CMV-seronegative. Sequenced material: PBMCs.

In DNA form, the CDR3 reads TGTGCCAGCAGTTTATCAGCGGGGGGAGCCTACGAGCAGTACTTC. The encoded protein is CASSLSAGGAYEQYF. The chain carries TRBV27 and TRBJ2-7; 9 positions agree with TRBD2. CDR1 MNHEY and CDR2 SMNVEV come from the germline V gene (reference sequence). V lost 0 bases to trimming and J lost 2 bases; unmatched junction nucleotides: 2. CDR3 length: 15 residues.